This T cell receptor beta chain was identified during a study of OX40 agonist ivuxolimab in advanced cancers. Whole-study context: More than 35% of patients had received prior checkpoint inhibitor therapy.

This CDR3 is 13 amino acids long. V was trimmed by 6 bases and J by 2 bases, leaving 10 bases between them. Germline CDR1 is LNHDA and CDR2 is SQIVND (reference sequence). Only in-frame clones appear in the TCRdb table, and some are missing; sequencing was by immunoSEQ multiplex PCR. Of tens of thousands of clones listed, around 88% are singletons. Excluded were patients having autoimmune disease history or systemic immunosuppression. Points on this clone: What it binds is unknown.

Findings and limits, study-wide: By week 6 at 0.1 to 3.0 mg/kg, blood CD4+ and CD8+ T cells had expanded clonally.

The rearrangement uses TRBV19 and TRBJ2-5; D call uncertain. This specimen consisted of CD4+ or CD8+ T cells sorted from blood, obtained in a trial of the OX40 agonist ivuxolimab. The TCR comes from an adult with an advanced solid tumor such as melanoma, head and neck, liver or kidney cancer. For the CDR3, the DNA is TGTGCCAGTAGCCTAAACCAGCAAGAGACCCAGTACTTC. Protein: CASSLNQQETQYF.